These 16 T cell receptor beta chains originate from one sample sequenced in a study of pediatric ulcerative colitis. The rectum was sampled with one to two pinch biopsies at colonoscopy. This table comes from immunoSEQ multiplex PCR, and its TCRdb copy is limited to in-frame clones, with some not included. Of 30,000 to 35,000 clones in the sample, about 81% were seen once. The sample consisted of gut tissue. These receptors were obtained from a boy aged 5-17 years with mild ulcerative colitis.

The chain couples TRBV18 to TRBJ2-5; a possible D gene is TRBD2 (5 bases). Germline V CDR1 and CDR2: KGHSH, LQKENI. The CDR3 length is 13 residues. Trimming shortened V by 8 bases and J by 0 bases, and 10 bases separated the two germline ends. CDR3 in amino acids: CASSTSYQETQYF. CDR3 in DNA: TGTGCCAGCAGCACTAGTTACCAAGAGACCCAGTACTTC.

This clone was seen just once. This chain uses TRBV6-5 with TRBJ1-2; the match to TRBD1 covers 8 bases. Per the germline V gene, CDR1 is MNHEY and CDR2 is SVGAGI. The V and J ends lost 4 bases and 4 bases, in that order; junction bases with no gene match: 5. This CDR3 comprises 14 residues. The CDR3 sequence: CASSSAGGGYGYTF. The CDR3 bases are TGTGCCAGCAGTTCGGCAGGGGGCGGCTATGGCTACACCTTC.

The chain employs TRBV19 and TRBJ1-1; no reliable D call. V was shortened by 4 bases and J by 1 base, with 10 bases between the two germline ends. The CDR3 extends over 14 amino acids. Per germline, CDR1 LNHDA and CDR2 SQIVND (reference sequence). CDR3 sequence: CASSTTSSNTEAFF. The DNA of the CDR3 is TGTGCCAGTAGTACGACATCTTCGAACACTGAAGCTTTCTTT.

This clone is medium-sized by share. Other DNA sequences in this specimen translate into the identical CDR3. J is TRBJ1-1 and V is TRBV7-9; D gene unclear. The CDR3 has 14 residues. Trimming took 0 bases from V and 4 from J, leaving 9 bases between them. The germline V gene encodes CDR1 SEHNR and CDR2 FQNEAQ (reference sequence). CDR3 DNA sequence: TGTGCCAGCAGCTTAGCAGGGAAGGGCACTGAAGCTTTCTTT. It yields the protein CASSLAGKGTEAFF.

This sequence joins TRBV4-2 and TRBJ1-1; perhaps TRBD1 as D (6 bases). V was clipped by 3 bases and J by 8 bases, with 13 bases between them. Germline CDR1 reads LGHNA; CDR2 reads YNFKEQ. The CDR3 covers 13 residues. For the CDR3, the DNA is TGTGCCAGCAGCCACGGGGGGGCCTCGGAAGCTTTCTTT. Protein: CASSHGGASEAFF.

The gene calls are TRBV5-4 and TRBJ2-2; 12 nucleotides line up with TRBD2. The CDR3 is 16 amino acids. CDR1 SGHNT and CDR2 YYREEE come from the germline V gene (reference sequence). V was pared by 0 bases and J by 5 bases, with 2 bases of the junction left unmatched. DNA for the CDR3: TGTGCCAGCAGCTTGGATACTAGCGGGGGGACCGGGGAGCTGTTTTTT. This gives the protein CASSLDTSGGTGELFF.

This sequence joins TRBV5-4 and TRBJ1-2, with TRBD1 identical over 7 bases. J was trimmed by 5 bases and V by 4 bases; bases with no gene match: 14. This CDR3 spans 16 amino acids. Germline values: CDR1 SGHNT, CDR2 YYREEE (reference sequence). This CDR3 reads CASSQGGPHESYGYTF. The CDR3 DNA sequence: TGTGCCAGCAGCCAGGGGGGTCCCCACGAGTCTTATGGCTACACCTTC.

The chain combines TRBV7-2 with TRBJ2-6; no definite D call. Trimming took 5 bases from V and 4 from J, leaving 12 bases between them. This CDR3 is 15 amino acids long. Germline V gene sequence: CDR1 SGHTA, CDR2 FQGNSA. CDR3 DNA sequence: TGTGCCAGCAGCGCAAGGGTATCCGGGGCCAACGTCCTGACTTTC. Its protein product is CASSARVSGANVLTF.

V usage is TRBV5-1 and J usage is TRBJ2-7; TRBD1 matches at 7 bases. Germline V gives CDR1 SGHRS, CDR2 YFSETQ. CDR3 length equals 17 residues. Trimming removed 0 bases from V and 3 bases from J; junction bases left unmatched: 12. The CDR3 here is CASSLVPLDRSVYEQYF. The DNA for the CDR3 is TGCGCCAGCAGCTTGGTCCCTTTGGACAGGTCAGTCTACGAGCAGTACTTC. The variable domain in full, completed from reference TRBV5-1 and TRBJ2-7, reads KAGVTQTPRYLIKTRGQQVTLSCSPISGHRSVSWYQQTPGQGLQFLFEYFSETQRNKGNFPGRFSGRQFSNSRSEMNVSTLELGDSALYLCASSLVPLDRSVYEQYFGPGTRLTVT.

The rearrangement joins TRBV7-9 to TRBJ1-3; D possibly corresponds to TRBD1 (6 bases). The CDR3 is made up of 14 amino acids. Trimming cost V 5 bases and J 0 bases, with 8 bases left between them. Germline CDR1 is SEHNR and CDR2 is FQNEAQ (reference sequence). For the CDR3, the DNA is TGTGCCAGCAGCCGGACAGACTCTGGAAACACCATATATTTT. Its protein product is CASSRTDSGNTIYF.

This clone was observed a single time. V usage is TRBV25-1 and J usage is TRBJ2-1; no definite D call. The V and J ends lost 5 bases and 11 bases respectively, with 10 bases between them. The CDR3 covers 11 residues. The V gene's germline CDR1 is MGHDK and CDR2 SYGVNS. The CDR3 loop is CASSHSNQQFF. DNA for the CDR3: TGTGCCAGCAGTCACAGCAACCAGCAGTTCTTC. The variable domain in full, with the rest retrieved from reference TRBV25-1 and TRBJ2-1, is EADIYQTPRYLVIGTGKKITLECSQTMGHDKMYWYQQDPGMELHLIHYSYGVNSTEKGDLSSESTVSRIRTEHFPLTLESARPSHTSQYLCASSHSNQQFFGPGTRLTVL.

The chain uses TRBV9 and TRBJ1-2; 9 nucleotides match TRBD1. This CDR3 is built from 15 residues. The germline V gene encodes CDR1 SGDLS and CDR2 YYNGEE. The V segment lost 1 base and the J segment 8 bases; nucleotides outside the gene matches: 9. Here the CDR3 reads CASSVWGQGLKGYTF. The CDR3 DNA reads TGTGCCAGCAGCGTATGGGGACAGGGCTTGAAAGGCTACACCTTC.

The J gene is TRBJ2-7, the V gene TRBV11-3; tentative D call: TRBD2 (8 bases). The CDR3 has 16 residues. The V end lost 5 bases, the J end lost 1 base, and 18 bases lay between the germline ends. Germline CDR1 is SGHNT and CDR2 is YENEEA. The CDR3 loop reads CASSPGGDSSSYEQYF. The CDR3 region has the DNA TGTGCCAGCAGCCCCGGGGGGGACAGTTCTTCCTACGAGCAGTACTTC.

This clone has a handful of counts. The genes are TRBV6-1 and TRBJ1-4; D not resolved. Germline CDR1 and CDR2: MNHNS and SASEGT. There are 16 residues in the CDR3. The ends were cut back, 2 bases at V and 8 bases at J, with 18 bases in the middle. The CDR3 DNA sequence: TGTGCCAGCAGTGAACGGGGAGCCTACCGGCCCGAAAAACTGTTTTTT. Protein: CASSERGAYRPEKLFF.

The chain combines TRBV5-4 with TRBJ1-1, with D possibly matching TRBD1 (6 bases). Germline loops: CDR1 SGHNT, CDR2 YYREEE (reference sequence). Deletions cut 2 bases from V and 1 base from J, with 12 bases between. The CDR3 totals 15 residues. Written as DNA, the CDR3 is TGTGCCAGCAGCTTTCCAGGGGACCCGAACACTGAAGCTTTCTTT. This gives the protein CASSFPGDPNTEAFF.

V usage is TRBV2 and J usage is TRBJ2-2, with D perhaps matching TRBD1 (5 bases). V was shortened by 7 bases and J by 7 bases, with 16 bases between the two germline ends. The V gene's germline CDR1 is SNHLY and CDR2 FYNNEI. This CDR3 comprises 14 residues. DNA of the CDR3: TGTGCCAGCAAAGCCCCCCAGGGTGTCGGGGAGCTGTTTTTT. As protein: CASKAPQGVGELFF.